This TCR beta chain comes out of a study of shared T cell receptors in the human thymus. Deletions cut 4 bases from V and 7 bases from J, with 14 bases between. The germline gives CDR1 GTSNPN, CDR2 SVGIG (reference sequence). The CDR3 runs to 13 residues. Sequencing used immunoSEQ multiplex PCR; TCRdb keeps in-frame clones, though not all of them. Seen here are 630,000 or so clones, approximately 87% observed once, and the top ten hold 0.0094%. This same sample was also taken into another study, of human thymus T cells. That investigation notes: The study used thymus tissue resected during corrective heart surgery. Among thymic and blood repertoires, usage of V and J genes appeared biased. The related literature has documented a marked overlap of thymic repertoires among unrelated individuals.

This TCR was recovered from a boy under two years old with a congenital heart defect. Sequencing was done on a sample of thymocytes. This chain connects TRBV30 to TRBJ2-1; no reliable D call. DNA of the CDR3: TGTGCCTGGATGCGGCAGTTTGGGAATGAGCAGTTCTTC. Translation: CAWMRQFGNEQFF.